This entry features one T cell receptor beta chain sequence. Trimming pared 4 bases from V and 4 bases from J, leaving 10 bases between. The germline gives CDR1 MGHRA, CDR2 YSYEKL. The CDR3 extends over 13 amino acids. The templates were synthetic TCR analogs, and they were spiked into each PCR. Some clones are missing from TCRdb's copy, which holds only in-frame ones; the method was immunoSEQ multiplex PCR. The data show around 86,000 clones, with about 85% seen just once and under 8.5% held by the top ten. The source of the sample is a study of PD-L1 blockade in urothelial cancer. Study summary: Blood was tested 3 weeks (second dose) and 6 weeks into treatment. A median of approximately 150,000 T cells was found in the blood samples.

Indicated time point: pretreatment peripheral blood. Peripheral blood mononuclear cells were collected from every patient before and during treatment, yielding between 1 and 8 samples per patient. The rearrangement uses TRBV4-1 and TRBJ1-1; no definite D call. This sequence originates from a man aged 35 to 55 with urothelial cancer. This specimen was PBMCs, taken around atezolizumab (anti-PD-L1) treatment. The CDR3 sequence: CASSRGPGTEAFF. CDR3 sequence (DNA): TGCGCCAGCAGCCGTGGTCCAGGCACTGAAGCTTTCTTT.